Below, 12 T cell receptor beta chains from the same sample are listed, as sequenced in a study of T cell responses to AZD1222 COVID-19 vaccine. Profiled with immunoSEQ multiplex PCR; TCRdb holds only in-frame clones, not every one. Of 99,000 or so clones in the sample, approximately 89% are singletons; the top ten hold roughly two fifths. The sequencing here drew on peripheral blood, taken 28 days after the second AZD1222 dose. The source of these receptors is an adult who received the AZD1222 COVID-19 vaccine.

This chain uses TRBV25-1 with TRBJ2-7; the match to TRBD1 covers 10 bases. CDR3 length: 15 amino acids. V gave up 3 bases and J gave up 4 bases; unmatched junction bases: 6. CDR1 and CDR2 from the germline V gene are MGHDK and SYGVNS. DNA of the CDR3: TGTGCCAGCAGTGAGCCGACAGGGGGCGGGTACGAGCAGTACTTC. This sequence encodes CASSEPTGGGYEQYF.

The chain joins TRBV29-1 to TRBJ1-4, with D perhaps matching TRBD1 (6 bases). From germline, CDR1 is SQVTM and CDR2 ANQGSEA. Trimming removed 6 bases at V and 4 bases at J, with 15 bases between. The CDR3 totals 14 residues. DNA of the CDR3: TGCAGCGTGCCCAGGGGTGGTGATAATGAAAAACTGTTTTTT. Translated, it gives CSVPRGGDNEKLFF.

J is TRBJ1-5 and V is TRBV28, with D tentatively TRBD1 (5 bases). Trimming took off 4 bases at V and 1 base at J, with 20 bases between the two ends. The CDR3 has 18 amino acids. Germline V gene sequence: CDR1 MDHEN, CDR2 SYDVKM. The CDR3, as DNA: TGTGCCAGCAGTTCGCCACAGGATTCCTACCTCAGCAATCAGCCCCAGCATTTT. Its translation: CASSSPQDSYLSNQPQHF. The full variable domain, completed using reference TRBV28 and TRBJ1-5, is DVKVTQSSRYLVKRTGEKVFLECVQDMDHENMFWYRQDPGLGLRLIYFSYDVKMKEKGDIPEGYSVSREKKERFSLILESASTNQTSMYLCASSSPQDSYLSNQPQHFGDGTRLSIL.

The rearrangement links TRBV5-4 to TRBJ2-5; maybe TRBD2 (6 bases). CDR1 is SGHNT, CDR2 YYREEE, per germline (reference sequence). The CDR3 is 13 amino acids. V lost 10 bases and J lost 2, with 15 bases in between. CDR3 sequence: CAFSGGWQETQYF. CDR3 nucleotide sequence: TGTGCCTTTTCCGGGGGTTGGCAAGAGACCCAGTACTTC.

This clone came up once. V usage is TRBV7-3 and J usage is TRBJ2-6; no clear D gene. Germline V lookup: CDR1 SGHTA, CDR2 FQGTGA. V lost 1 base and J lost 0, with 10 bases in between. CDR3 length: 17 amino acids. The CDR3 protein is CASSLRATGSGANVLTF. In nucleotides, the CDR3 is TGTGCCAGCAGCTTAAGGGCAACCGGCTCTGGGGCCAACGTCCTGACTTTC. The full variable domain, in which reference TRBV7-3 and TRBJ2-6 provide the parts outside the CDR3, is GAGVSQTPSNKVTEKGKYVELRCDPISGHTALYWYRQSLGQGPEFLIYFQGTGAADDSGLPNDRFFAVRPEGSVSTLKIQRTERGDSAVYLCASSLRATGSGANVLTFGAGSRLTVL.

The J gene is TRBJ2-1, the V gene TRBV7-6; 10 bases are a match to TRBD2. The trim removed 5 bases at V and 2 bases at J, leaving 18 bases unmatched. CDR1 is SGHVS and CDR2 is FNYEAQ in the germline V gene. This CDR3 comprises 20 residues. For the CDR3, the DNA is TGTGCCAGCAGCCGTCAATCTAGCGGGAGAACCTCTGGGCCCTACAATGAGCAGTTCTTC. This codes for CASSRQSSGRTSGPYNEQFF.

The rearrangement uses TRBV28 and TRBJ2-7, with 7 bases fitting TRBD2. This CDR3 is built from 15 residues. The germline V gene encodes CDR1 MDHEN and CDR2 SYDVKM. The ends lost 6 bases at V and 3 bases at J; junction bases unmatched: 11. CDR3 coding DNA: TGTGCCAGCAGATCGCCGGGAGGACGGTACTACGAGCAGTACTTC. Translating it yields CASRSPGGRYYEQYF.

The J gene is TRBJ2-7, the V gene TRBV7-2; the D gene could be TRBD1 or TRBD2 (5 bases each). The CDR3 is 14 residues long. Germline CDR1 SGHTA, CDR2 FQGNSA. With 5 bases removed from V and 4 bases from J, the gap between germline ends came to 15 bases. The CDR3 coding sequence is TGTGCCAGCAGCACTACTGGGACCTCTTACGAGCAGTACTTC. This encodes CASSTTGTSYEQYF.

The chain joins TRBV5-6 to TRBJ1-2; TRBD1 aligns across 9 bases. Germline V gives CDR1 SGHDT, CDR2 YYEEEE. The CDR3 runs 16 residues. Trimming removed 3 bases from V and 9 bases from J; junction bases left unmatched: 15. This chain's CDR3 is CASSSPGTGSEGRYTF. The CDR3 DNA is TGTGCCAGCAGCTCACCCGGGACAGGGTCGGAGGGGCGCTACACCTTC.

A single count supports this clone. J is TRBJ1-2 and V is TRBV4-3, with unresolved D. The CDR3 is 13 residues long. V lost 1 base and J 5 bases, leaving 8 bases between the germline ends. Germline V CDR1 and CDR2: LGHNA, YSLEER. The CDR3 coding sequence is TGCGCCAGCAGCCAAGGGGCGGATTATGGCTACACCTTC. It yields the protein CASSQGADYGYTF.

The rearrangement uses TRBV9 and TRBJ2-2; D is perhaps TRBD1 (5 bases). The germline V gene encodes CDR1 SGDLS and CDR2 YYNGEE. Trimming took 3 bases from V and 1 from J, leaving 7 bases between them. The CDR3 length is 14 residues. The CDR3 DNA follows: TGTGCCAGCAGCGCTGGACAGAACACCGGGGAGCTGTTTTTT. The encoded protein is CASSAGQNTGELFF.

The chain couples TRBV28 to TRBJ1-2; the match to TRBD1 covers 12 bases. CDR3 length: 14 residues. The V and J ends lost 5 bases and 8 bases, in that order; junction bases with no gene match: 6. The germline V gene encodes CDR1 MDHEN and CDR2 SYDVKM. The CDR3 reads CASSVGQGAGGYTF. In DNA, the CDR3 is TGTGCCAGCAGTGTGGGACAGGGGGCAGGAGGCTACACCTTC.